This is a list of T cell receptor beta chains from one sample in a study of shared T cell receptors in the human thymus. TCRdb's table, derived via immunoSEQ multiplex PCR, lists solely in-frame clones and lacks some. The sample contains some 760,000 clones, 70% to 90% of which appear only once. The same sample was also used in a study of human thymus T cells.

Sequencing was performed on thymocytes. Receptors originate from a girl under three years old with a congenital heart defect. Both conserved end residues are part of each CDR3. Each record gives: V gene, J gene, D gene, clone size, CDR3 DNA, CDR3 protein. The D gene is left open where the match is weak. Size is stated for part of the rows, as once, few or many counts, or as a class when the clone is expanded.

v_gene: TRBV19; j_gene: TRBJ1-1; d_gene: NA; abundance: NA; CDR3nt: TGTGCCAGTAGTATCCGAGGAGGGGTATGGACTGAAGCTTTCTTT; CDR3aa: CASSIRGGVWTEAFF
v_gene: TRBV6-5; j_gene: TRBJ1-6; d_gene: NA; abundance: NA; CDR3nt: TGTGCCAGCAGTTACTGGGCCGTAAATTCACCCCTCCACTTT; CDR3aa: CASSYWAVNSPLHF
v_gene: TRBV29-1; j_gene: TRBJ1-1; d_gene: TRBD1; abundance: NA; CDR3nt: TGCAGCGAAATAGGACAGGGAAGCACTGAAGCTTTCTTT; CDR3aa: CSEIGQGSTEAFF
v_gene: TRBV15; j_gene: TRBJ1-3; d_gene: NA; abundance: NA; CDR3nt: TGTGCCACCAGCAGAATTTTACAGGGTCCCTCTGGAAACACCATATATTTT; CDR3aa: CATSRILQGPSGNTIYF
v_gene: TRBV19; j_gene: TRBJ2-1; d_gene: TRBD1; abundance: NA; CDR3nt: TGTGCCAGTACAGACAGGGGGAGGGAGCAGTTCTTC; CDR3aa: CASTDRGREQFF
v_gene: TRBV7-2; j_gene: TRBJ2-5; d_gene: NA; abundance: NA; CDR3nt: TGTGCCAGCAGCTTAGATTCCAAGCGCGCCCAAGGAGAGACCCAGTACTTC; CDR3aa: CASSLDSKRAQGETQYF
v_gene: TRBV6-5; j_gene: TRBJ1-1; d_gene: NA; abundance: few; CDR3nt: TGTGCCAGCAGTCGAAGGACAGACTTGATCACTGAAGCTTTCTTT; CDR3aa: CASSRRTDLITEAFF
v_gene: TRBV19; j_gene: TRBJ1-1; d_gene: TRBD1; abundance: NA; CDR3nt: TGTGCCAGTAGTATACAATACAGGGGAGAAACTGAAGCTTTCTTT; CDR3aa: CASSIQYRGETEAFF
v_gene: TRBV12-5; j_gene: TRBJ2-1; d_gene: TRBD2; abundance: NA; CDR3nt: TGTGCTAGTGGTTTGCGGCGGGGGGGCCTTTATGAGCAGTTCTTC; CDR3aa: CASGLRRGGLYEQFF
v_gene: TRBV7-9; j_gene: TRBJ1-1; d_gene: NA; abundance: NA; CDR3nt: TGTGCCAGCGAGACCCCAGGTAACACTGAAGCTTTCTTT; CDR3aa: CASETPGNTEAFF
v_gene: TRBV27; j_gene: TRBJ2-3; d_gene: TRBD1; abundance: once; CDR3nt: TGTGCCAGCAGTTTAGGGGTGACAGGGGCAGATACGCAGTATTTT; CDR3aa: CASSLGVTGADTQYF
v_gene: TRBV13; j_gene: TRBJ2-7; d_gene: NA; abundance: few; CDR3nt: TGTGCCAGCAGGGGTGGGGGGTCGCATTACTACGAGCAGTACTTC; CDR3aa: CASRGGGSHYYEQYF
v_gene: TRBV7-8; j_gene: TRBJ1-5; d_gene: TRBD1; abundance: NA; CDR3nt: TGTGCCAGCAGCTTAGAGGGATGGACAGGGAATCAGCCCCAGCATTTT; CDR3aa: CASSLEGWTGNQPQHF
v_gene: TRBV14; j_gene: TRBJ2-7; d_gene: NA; abundance: NA; CDR3nt: TGTGCCAGCAGCCCCCGGGACACCTCCTACGAGCAGTACTTC; CDR3aa: CASSPRDTSYEQYF
v_gene: TRBV5-6; j_gene: TRBJ2-2; d_gene: NA; abundance: NA; CDR3nt: TGTGCCAGCAGCTCGGCCTACAGGAACACCGGGGAGCTGTTTTTT; CDR3aa: CASSSAYRNTGELFF
v_gene: TRBV6-1; j_gene: TRBJ2-7; d_gene: TRBD1; abundance: NA; CDR3nt: TGTGCCAGCACTGGAATAGGGACAGCAGACGCCGAGCAGTACTTC; CDR3aa: CASTGIGTADAEQYF
v_gene: TRBV14; j_gene: TRBJ1-1; d_gene: NA; abundance: NA; CDR3nt: TGTGCCAGCAGCCAAGACGGACCGGAGGGTTTGAACACTGAAGCTTTCTTT; CDR3aa: CASSQDGPEGLNTEAFF
v_gene: TRBV4-1; j_gene: TRBJ2-5; d_gene: NA; abundance: few; CDR3nt: TGCGCCAGCAGCCAAGGTTTAAACTGGGGGGTGATTTTCGAGACCCAGTACTTC; CDR3aa: CASSQGLNWGVIFETQYF
v_gene: TRBV5-5; j_gene: TRBJ1-2; d_gene: NA; abundance: few; CDR3nt: TGTGCCAGCAGCTTGTATGAGGGTTTGGACTATGGCTACACCTTC; CDR3aa: CASSLYEGLDYGYTF
v_gene: TRBV10-3; j_gene: TRBJ1-2; d_gene: TRBD1; abundance: NA; CDR3nt: TGTGCCATCAACCCCGGAAGGACAGGGGAGAACCCAAACTATGGCTACACCTTC; CDR3aa: CAINPGRTGENPNYGYTF
v_gene: TRBV6-1; j_gene: TRBJ1-5; d_gene: NA; abundance: NA; CDR3nt: TGTGCCAGCAGTGAAGTAAGGCAGGTCCGGGGTAATCAGCCCCAGCATTTT; CDR3aa: CASSEVRQVRGNQPQHF
v_gene: TRBV20-1; j_gene: TRBJ1-2; d_gene: NA; abundance: NA; CDR3nt: TGCAGTGCTAGCATCAATGGCTACACCTTC; CDR3aa: CSASINGYTF
v_gene: TRBV9; j_gene: TRBJ2-1; d_gene: TRBD2; abundance: NA; CDR3nt: TGTGCCAGCAGCGACGGACTAGCTGTTTCCCACAATGAGCAGTTCTTC; CDR3aa: CASSDGLAVSHNEQFF
v_gene: TRBV2; j_gene: TRBJ1-5; d_gene: NA; abundance: NA; CDR3nt: TGTGCCAGCATAGAGGGGGGAGGGGATAGCAATCAGCCCCAGCATTTT; CDR3aa: CASIEGGGDSNQPQHF
v_gene: TRBV4-1; j_gene: TRBJ1-5; d_gene: TRBD1; abundance: NA; CDR3nt: TGCGCCAGCAGCCAAGACGAGACAGGGTGGGGGCAAGGCAATCAGCCCCAGCATTTT; CDR3aa: CASSQDETGWGQGNQPQHF
v_gene: TRBV4-1; j_gene: TRBJ1-4; d_gene: NA; abundance: NA; CDR3nt: TGCGCCAGCAGCCAAGATTTCCCACCGCGGGGCCTTAATGAAAAACTGTTTTTT; CDR3aa: CASSQDFPPRGLNEKLFF
v_gene: TRBV18; j_gene: TRBJ2-1; d_gene: TRBD1; abundance: NA; CDR3nt: TGTGCCAGCTCACCACCCCGGAGAGCAGGGGGCAGGAATGAGCAGTTCTTC; CDR3aa: CASSPPRRAGGRNEQFF
v_gene: TRBV2; j_gene: TRBJ1-3; d_gene: TRBD1; abundance: NA; CDR3nt: TGTGCCAGCAGTCAAGGACAGGGAGGTTCTATCGCCATCTCTGGAAACACCATATATTTT; CDR3aa: CASSQGQGGSIAISGNTIYF
v_gene: TRBV4-3; j_gene: TRBJ2-1; d_gene: TRBD2; abundance: NA; CDR3nt: TGCGCCAGCAGCCAAGCCAGGGAGACTAGCTTCATCTTCTTC; CDR3aa: CASSQARETSFIFF
v_gene: TRBV7-3; j_gene: TRBJ1-1; d_gene: TRBD1; abundance: few; CDR3nt: TGTGCCAGCAGCGATCGAGAGGACAGGGCCTACACTGAAGCTTTCTTT; CDR3aa: CASSDREDRAYTEAFF
v_gene: TRBV5-6; j_gene: TRBJ1-2; d_gene: TRBD1; abundance: NA; CDR3nt: TGTGCCAGCAGCTTATTACCGGGACAGGGAAACTATGGCTACACCTTC; CDR3aa: CASSLLPGQGNYGYTF
v_gene: TRBV2; j_gene: TRBJ2-5; d_gene: NA; abundance: once; CDR3nt: TGTGCCGGACGGACATATGGGGCAGGGGAGACCCAGTACTTC; CDR3aa: CAGRTYGAGETQYF
v_gene: TRBV4-1; j_gene: TRBJ2-7; d_gene: NA; abundance: NA; CDR3nt: TGCGCCAGCAGCCAAGAGGTCAGATACGAGCAGTACTTC; CDR3aa: CASSQEVRYEQYF
v_gene: TRBV28; j_gene: TRBJ1-5; d_gene: NA; abundance: NA; CDR3nt: TGTGCCAGCAGTTTATGCAGGGTACGGCAGCCCCAGCATTTT; CDR3aa: CASSLCRVRQPQHF
v_gene: TRBV7-2; j_gene: TRBJ1-3; d_gene: NA; abundance: once; CDR3nt: TGTGCCAGCAGCTTAGTCCGCTCAGGGTGGGGAAACACCATATATTTT; CDR3aa: CASSLVRSGWGNTIYF
v_gene: TRBV5-1; j_gene: TRBJ2-2; d_gene: TRBD1; abundance: NA; CDR3nt: TGCGCCAGCAGTCCCGACAGGGCGTACGTTAAAAAGAACACCGGGGAGCTGTTTTTT; CDR3aa: CASSPDRAYVKKNTGELFF
v_gene: TRBV5-8; j_gene: TRBJ1-6; d_gene: NA; abundance: NA; CDR3nt: TGTGCCAGCAGCCGGAAACAGTCCAACGGGGATTCACCCCTCCACTTT; CDR3aa: CASSRKQSNGDSPLHF
v_gene: TRBV28; j_gene: TRBJ1-1; d_gene: NA; abundance: few; CDR3nt: TGTGCCAGCAGTTTCGCCTTCGGGACCCCGGGGGGATTTTACACTGAAGCTTTCTTT; CDR3aa: CASSFAFGTPGGFYTEAFF
v_gene: TRBV15; j_gene: TRBJ2-5; d_gene: NA; abundance: NA; CDR3nt: TGTGCCACAATCGACAGACAAGAGACCCAGTACTTC; CDR3aa: CATIDRQETQYF
v_gene: TRBV5-6; j_gene: TRBJ1-3; d_gene: NA; abundance: NA; CDR3nt: TGTGCCAGCAGCTCAAACTGGAGCTCTGGAAACACCATATATTTT; CDR3aa: CASSSNWSSGNTIYF
v_gene: TRBV27; j_gene: TRBJ1-2; d_gene: NA; abundance: NA; CDR3nt: TGTGCCAGCAGGAGTGAGGAGAATGGCTACACCTTC; CDR3aa: CASRSEENGYTF
v_gene: TRBV28; j_gene: TRBJ1-3; d_gene: TRBD1; abundance: NA; CDR3nt: TGTGCCAGCAGCCCCCCTTCGTCCGTCGACAGGGTTAACTCTGGAAACACCATATATTTT; CDR3aa: CASSPPSSVDRVNSGNTIYF
v_gene: TRBV19; j_gene: TRBJ1-5; d_gene: TRBD1; abundance: NA; CDR3nt: TGTGCCAGTCACAGGGGGAATCAGCCCCAGCATTTT; CDR3aa: CASHRGNQPQHF
v_gene: TRBV11-2; j_gene: TRBJ2-7; d_gene: NA; abundance: NA; CDR3nt: TGTGCCAGCAGCTTTAAAGGGCCCGGACATGGAAGGTACGAGCAGTACTTC; CDR3aa: CASSFKGPGHGRYEQYF
v_gene: TRBV5-5; j_gene: TRBJ1-1; d_gene: NA; abundance: NA; CDR3nt: TGTGCCAGCAGCTTGGAATCCCGGGACACTGAAGCTTTCTTT; CDR3aa: CASSLESRDTEAFF
v_gene: TRBV5-6; j_gene: TRBJ1-2; d_gene: TRBD1; abundance: NA; CDR3nt: TGTGCCAGCAGCTACCGGGACAGGGCCGTCTATGGCTACACCTTC; CDR3aa: CASSYRDRAVYGYTF
v_gene: TRBV4-3; j_gene: TRBJ1-6; d_gene: TRBD1; abundance: NA; CDR3nt: TGCGCCAGCAGCGGGGGACAGGCGAGCTCCTATAATTCACCCCTCCACTTT; CDR3aa: CASSGGQASSYNSPLHF
v_gene: TRBV11-2; j_gene: TRBJ2-5; d_gene: TRBD2; abundance: few; CDR3nt: TGTGCCAGCAGCTTCGGCGGGGGGCTCTACCAAGAGACCCAGTACTTC; CDR3aa: CASSFGGGLYQETQYF
v_gene: TRBV2; j_gene: TRBJ2-1; d_gene: NA; abundance: NA; CDR3nt: TGTGCCAGCAGGGCCCCGGGGATGGATGAGCAGTTCTTC; CDR3aa: CASRAPGMDEQFF
v_gene: TRBV13; j_gene: TRBJ2-3; d_gene: TRBD2; abundance: once; CDR3nt: TGTGCCAGCAGCTCGCGACTAGCGGGGCCCCAGGGGCAGTATTTT; CDR3aa: CASSSRLAGPQGQYF
v_gene: TRBV7-9; j_gene: TRBJ1-4; d_gene: TRBD1; abundance: NA; CDR3nt: TGTGCCAGCAGCGAAGAGGGCGGTTTGGGACAGCCTAATGAAAAACTGTTTTTT; CDR3aa: CASSEEGGLGQPNEKLFF
v_gene: TRBV5-1; j_gene: TRBJ1-2; d_gene: NA; abundance: NA; CDR3nt: TGCGCCAGCAGCTCTTGGGGGCTCCGCCGGGGCTACACCTTC; CDR3aa: CASSSWGLRRGYTF
v_gene: TRBV2; j_gene: TRBJ1-2; d_gene: TRBD1; abundance: NA; CDR3nt: TGTGCCAGCAGTGGGACAGGGGATCGAATTAGTGGCTACACCTTC; CDR3aa: CASSGTGDRISGYTF
v_gene: TRBV10-3; j_gene: TRBJ1-5; d_gene: NA; abundance: NA; CDR3nt: TGTGCCATCAGTGAGCATCAAGCTCAGCCCCAGCATTTT; CDR3aa: CAISEHQAQPQHF
v_gene: TRBV2; j_gene: TRBJ1-1; d_gene: NA; abundance: NA; CDR3nt: TGTGCCAGCCATACCACTGCAGCTTTCTTT; CDR3aa: CASHTTAAFF
v_gene: TRBV28; j_gene: TRBJ1-3; d_gene: TRBD1; abundance: once; CDR3nt: TGTGCCAGCAGTTTACCCAATAAGACAGGGGCCTCTGGAAACACCATATATTTT; CDR3aa: CASSLPNKTGASGNTIYF
v_gene: TRBV28; j_gene: TRBJ2-7; d_gene: TRBD1; abundance: NA; CDR3nt: TGTGCCAGCAGTTTGTGGACAGGGACGATCTACGAGCAGTACTTC; CDR3aa: CASSLWTGTIYEQYF
v_gene: TRBV12-5; j_gene: TRBJ2-1; d_gene: NA; abundance: NA; CDR3nt: TGTGCTAGTGGACTGCCTCGGACAGAGACCTACAATGAGCAGTTCTTC; CDR3aa: CASGLPRTETYNEQFF